This T cell receptor (beta chain) was sequenced during a study of blood T cell repertoires in COVID-19. About the research overall: Italy, Spain and the United States were the sources of the convalescent and acute COVID-19 samples. Sample material is recorded as cDNA or gDNA derived from T cells, B-cell-depleted T cells, or PBMCs.

The CDR3 runs to 14 residues. Trimming left V 3 bases short and J 2 bases short, with 10 bases between. CDR1 and CDR2 (germline): LNHDA, SQIVND (reference sequence). Profiling relied on immunoSEQ multiplex PCR, and the TCRdb table lists in-frame clones only, not all of them. The sample has tens of thousands of clones; nearly 90% are singletons. Specimen: peripheral blood. The gene calls are TRBV19 and TRBJ1-2; TRBD1 might be the D (6 bases). This sequence originates from a man aged 55 to 70 with acute or convalescent COVID-19. The CDR3 here is CASSIYQGNYGYTF. CDR3 sequence (DNA): TGTGCCAGTAGTATTTATCAGGGGAACTATGGCTACACCTTC.